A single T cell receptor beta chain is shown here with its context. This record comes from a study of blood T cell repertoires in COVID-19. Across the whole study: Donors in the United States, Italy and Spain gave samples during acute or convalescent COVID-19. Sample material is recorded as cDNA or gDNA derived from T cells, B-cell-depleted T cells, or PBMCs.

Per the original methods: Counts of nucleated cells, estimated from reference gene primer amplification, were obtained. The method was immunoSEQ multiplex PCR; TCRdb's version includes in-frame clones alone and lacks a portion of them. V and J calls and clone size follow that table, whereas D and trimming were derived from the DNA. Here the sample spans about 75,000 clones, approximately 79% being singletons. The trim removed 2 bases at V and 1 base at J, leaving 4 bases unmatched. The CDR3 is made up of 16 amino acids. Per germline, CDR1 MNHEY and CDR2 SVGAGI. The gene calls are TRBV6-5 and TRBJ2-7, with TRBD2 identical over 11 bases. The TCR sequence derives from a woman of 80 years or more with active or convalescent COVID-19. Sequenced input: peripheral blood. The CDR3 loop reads CASSYGGTSGSYEQYF. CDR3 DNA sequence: TGTGCCAGCAGTTACGGCGGGACTAGCGGATCCTACGAGCAGTACTTC.